This TCR beta chain was identified during a study of blood T cell repertoires in COVID-19. Study background: The samples span acute and convalescent COVID-19 from the United States, Italy and Spain. T cells, B-cell-depleted T cells, or PBMCs provided the cDNA or gDNA that served as material.

CDR1 is MNHEY, CDR2 SMNVEV, per germline (reference sequence). This CDR3 contains 14 residues. Trimming stripped 6 bases from V and 10 bases from J, with 18 bases between. Methods used by the authors: Nucleated cell number was recorded as an estimate derived from reference gene primer amplification. Libraries were prepared by immunoSEQ multiplex PCR; TCRdb keeps only in-frame clonotypes and omits some of them. V and J calls and clone size are given by that table; D and trimming were obtained from the DNA. Seen here are roughly 250,000 clones, around 85% observed once, and the top ten hold over 3%. This clone was detected a few times.

The sequence was obtained from a woman aged 40 to 50 with active or convalescent COVID-19. Sample: peripheral blood. The chain links TRBV27 to TRBJ1-4; D is possibly TRBD1 (5 bases). CDR3 loop: CASSLQGWVGKLFF. The CDR3, as DNA: TGTGCCAGCAGCCTCCAGGGCTGGGTGGGAAAACTGTTTTTT.